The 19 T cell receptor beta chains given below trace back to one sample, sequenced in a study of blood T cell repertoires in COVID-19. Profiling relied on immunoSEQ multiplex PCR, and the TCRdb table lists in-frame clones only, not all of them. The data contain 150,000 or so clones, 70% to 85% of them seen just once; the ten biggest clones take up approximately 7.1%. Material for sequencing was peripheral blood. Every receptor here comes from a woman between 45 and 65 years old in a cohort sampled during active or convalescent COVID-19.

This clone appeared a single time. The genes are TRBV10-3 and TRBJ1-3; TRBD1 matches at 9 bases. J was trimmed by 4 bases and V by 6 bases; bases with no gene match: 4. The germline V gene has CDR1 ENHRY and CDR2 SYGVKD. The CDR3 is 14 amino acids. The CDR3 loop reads CAISQGQGGNTIYF. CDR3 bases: TGTGCCATCAGCCAGGGACAGGGAGGAAACACCATATATTTT.

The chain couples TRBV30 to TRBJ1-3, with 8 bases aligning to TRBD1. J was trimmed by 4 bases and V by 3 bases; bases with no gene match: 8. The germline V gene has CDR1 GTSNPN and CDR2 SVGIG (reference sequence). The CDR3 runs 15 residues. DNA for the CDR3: TGTGCCTGGAGACGCAGGGGGCTCGCGGGAAACACCATATATTTT. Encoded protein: CAWRRRGLAGNTIYF.

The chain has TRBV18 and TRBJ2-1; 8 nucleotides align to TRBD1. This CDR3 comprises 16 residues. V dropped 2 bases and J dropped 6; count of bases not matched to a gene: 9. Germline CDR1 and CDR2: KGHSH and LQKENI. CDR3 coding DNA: TGTGCCAGCTCACCAGGGGGACAGGCCGCTTCCAATGAGCAGTTCTTC. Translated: CASSPGGQAASNEQFF.

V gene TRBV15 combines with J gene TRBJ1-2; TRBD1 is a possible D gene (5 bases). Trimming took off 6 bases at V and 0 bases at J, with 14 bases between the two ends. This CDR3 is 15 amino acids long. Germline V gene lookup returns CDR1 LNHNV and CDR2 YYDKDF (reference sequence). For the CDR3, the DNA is TGTGCCACCAGGACGGACACGGAAGCTAACTATGGCTACACCTTC. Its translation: CATRTDTEANYGYTF.

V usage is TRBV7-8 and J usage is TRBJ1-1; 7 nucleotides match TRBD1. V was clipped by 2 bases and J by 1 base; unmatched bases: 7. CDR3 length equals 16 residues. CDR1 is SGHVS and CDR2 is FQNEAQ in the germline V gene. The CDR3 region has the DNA TGTGCCAGCAGCTTATCCCGACAGGGTGCGAACACTGAAGCTTTCTTT. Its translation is CASSLSRQGANTEAFF.

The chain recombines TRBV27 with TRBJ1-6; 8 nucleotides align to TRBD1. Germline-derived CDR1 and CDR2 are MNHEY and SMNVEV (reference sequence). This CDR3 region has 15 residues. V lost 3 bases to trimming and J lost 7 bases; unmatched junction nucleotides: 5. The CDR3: CASSFSRTGNSPLHF. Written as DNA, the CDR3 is TGTGCCAGCAGTTTCTCGAGGACAGGGAATTCACCCCTCCACTTT.

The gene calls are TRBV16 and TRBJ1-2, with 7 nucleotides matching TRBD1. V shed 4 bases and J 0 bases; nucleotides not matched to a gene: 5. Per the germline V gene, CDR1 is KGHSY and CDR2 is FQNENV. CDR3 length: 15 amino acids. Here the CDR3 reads CASSPGTASNYGYTF. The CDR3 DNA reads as TGTGCCAGCAGCCCTGGGACAGCCTCTAACTATGGCTACACCTTC.

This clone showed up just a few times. The CDR3 DNA reads as TGTGCCAGCAAGGGACAGACTTATAATTCACCCCTCCACTTT. This translates into CASKGQTYNSPLHF. This sequence joins TRBV2 and TRBJ1-6; the match to TRBD1 covers 7 bases. J gave up 4 bases and V 7 bases, and 4 bases lay outside the gene matches. Germline lookup yields CDR1 SNHLY and CDR2 FYNNEI. This CDR3 contains 14 residues.

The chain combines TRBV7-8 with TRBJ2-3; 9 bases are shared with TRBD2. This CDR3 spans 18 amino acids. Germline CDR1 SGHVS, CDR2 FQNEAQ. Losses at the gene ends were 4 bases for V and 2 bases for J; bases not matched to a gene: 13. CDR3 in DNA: TGTGCCAGCAGCTCGATCCAGCGGGGGGCCCGTCACACAGATACGCAGTATTTT. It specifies CASSSIQRGARHTDTQYF.

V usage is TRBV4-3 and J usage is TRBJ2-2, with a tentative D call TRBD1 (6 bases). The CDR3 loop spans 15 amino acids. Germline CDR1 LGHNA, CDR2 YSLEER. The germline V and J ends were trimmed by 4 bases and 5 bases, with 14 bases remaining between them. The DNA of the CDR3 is TGCGCCAGCAGCCCACAGGGCCCCCAGACCGGGGAGCTGTTTTTT. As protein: CASSPQGPQTGELFF.

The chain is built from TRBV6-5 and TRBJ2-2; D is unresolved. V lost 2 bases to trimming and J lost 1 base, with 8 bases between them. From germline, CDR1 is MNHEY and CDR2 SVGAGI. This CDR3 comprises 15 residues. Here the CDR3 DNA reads TGTGCCAGCAGTTACATCGCAGGGAACACCGGGGAGCTGTTTTTT. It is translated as CASSYIAGNTGELFF.

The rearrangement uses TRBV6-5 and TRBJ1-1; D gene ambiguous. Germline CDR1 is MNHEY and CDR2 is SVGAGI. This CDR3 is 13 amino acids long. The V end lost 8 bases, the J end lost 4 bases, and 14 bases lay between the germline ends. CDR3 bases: TGTGCCAGCTTACGGGGTGGGAGCACTGAAGCTTTCTTT. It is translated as CASLRGGSTEAFF.

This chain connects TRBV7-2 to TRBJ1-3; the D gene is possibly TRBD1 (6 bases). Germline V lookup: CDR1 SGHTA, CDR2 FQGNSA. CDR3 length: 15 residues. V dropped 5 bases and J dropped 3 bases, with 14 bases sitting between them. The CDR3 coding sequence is TGTGCCAGCAGCAAACCAGGGGCCGGTGGAAACACCATATATTTT. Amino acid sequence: CASSKPGAGGNTIYF.

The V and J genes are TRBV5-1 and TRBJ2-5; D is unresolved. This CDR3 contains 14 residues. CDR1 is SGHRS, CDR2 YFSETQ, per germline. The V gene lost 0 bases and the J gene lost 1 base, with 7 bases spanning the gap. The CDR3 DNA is TGCGCCAGCAGCTTGGGCGTAGCCCAAGAGACCCAGTACTTC. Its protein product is CASSLGVAQETQYF.

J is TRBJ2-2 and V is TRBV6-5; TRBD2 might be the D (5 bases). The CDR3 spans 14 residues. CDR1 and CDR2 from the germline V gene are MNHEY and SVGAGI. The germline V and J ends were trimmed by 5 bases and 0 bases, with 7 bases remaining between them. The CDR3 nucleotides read TGTGCCAGCAGTCTCGGGACGAACACCGGGGAGCTGTTTTTT. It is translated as CASSLGTNTGELFF.

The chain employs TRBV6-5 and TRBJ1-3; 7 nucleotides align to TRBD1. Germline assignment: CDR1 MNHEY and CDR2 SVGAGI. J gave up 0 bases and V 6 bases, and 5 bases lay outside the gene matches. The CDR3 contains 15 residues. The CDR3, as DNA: TGTGCCAGCAGAGCCCCAGGGGGCTCTGGAAACACCATATATTTT. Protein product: CASRAPGGSGNTIYF.

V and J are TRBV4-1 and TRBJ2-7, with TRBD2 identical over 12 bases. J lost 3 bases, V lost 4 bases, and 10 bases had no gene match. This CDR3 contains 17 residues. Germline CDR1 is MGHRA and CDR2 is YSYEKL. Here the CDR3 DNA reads TGCGCCAGCAGCCGATCCCAGACTAGCGGGGGCCTCTACGAGCAGTACTTC. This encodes CASSRSQTSGGLYEQYF.

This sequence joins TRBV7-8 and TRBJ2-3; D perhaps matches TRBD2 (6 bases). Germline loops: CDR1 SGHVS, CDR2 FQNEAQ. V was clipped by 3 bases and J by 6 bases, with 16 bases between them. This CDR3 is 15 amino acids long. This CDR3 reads CASSFRPGDLDTQYF. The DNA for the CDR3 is TGTGCCAGCAGCTTCCGACCGGGGGATTTGGATACGCAGTATTTT.

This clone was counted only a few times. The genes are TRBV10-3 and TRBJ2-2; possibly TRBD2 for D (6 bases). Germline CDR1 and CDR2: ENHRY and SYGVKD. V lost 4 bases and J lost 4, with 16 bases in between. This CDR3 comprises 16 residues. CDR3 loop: CAISAGVAFITGELFF. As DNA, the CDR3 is TGTGCCATCAGTGCGGGGGTGGCTTTCATCACCGGGGAGCTGTTTTTT.